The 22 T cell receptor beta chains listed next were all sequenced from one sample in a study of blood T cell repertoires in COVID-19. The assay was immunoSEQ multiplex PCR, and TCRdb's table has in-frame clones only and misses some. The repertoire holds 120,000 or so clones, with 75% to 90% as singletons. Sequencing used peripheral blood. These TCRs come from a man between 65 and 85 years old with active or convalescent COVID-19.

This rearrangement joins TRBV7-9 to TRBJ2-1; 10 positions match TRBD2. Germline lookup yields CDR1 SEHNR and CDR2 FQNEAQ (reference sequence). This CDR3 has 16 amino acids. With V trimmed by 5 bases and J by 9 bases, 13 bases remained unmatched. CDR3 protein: CASSPKREGQVSEQFF. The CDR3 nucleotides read TGTGCCAGCAGCCCTAAGCGGGAGGGCCAGGTTAGTGAGCAGTTCTTC.

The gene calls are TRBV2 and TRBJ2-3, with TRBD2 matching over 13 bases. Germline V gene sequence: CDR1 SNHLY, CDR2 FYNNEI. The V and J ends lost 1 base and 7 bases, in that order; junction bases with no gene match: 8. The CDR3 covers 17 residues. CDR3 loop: CASSEEGLAGPRNTQYF. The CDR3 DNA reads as TGTGCCAGCAGTGAAGAGGGACTAGCGGGACCGCGGAATACGCAGTATTTT.

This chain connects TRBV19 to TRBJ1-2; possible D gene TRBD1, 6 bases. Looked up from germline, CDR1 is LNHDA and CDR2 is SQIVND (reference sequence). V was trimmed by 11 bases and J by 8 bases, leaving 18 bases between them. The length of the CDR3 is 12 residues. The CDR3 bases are TGTGCCGGTACAGGGTCAGGTACCGGCTACACCTTC. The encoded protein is CAGTGSGTGYTF.

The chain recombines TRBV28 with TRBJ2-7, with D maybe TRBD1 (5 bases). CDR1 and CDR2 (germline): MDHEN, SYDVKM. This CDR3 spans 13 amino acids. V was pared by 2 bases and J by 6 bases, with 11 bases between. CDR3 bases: TGTGCCAGCAGTTTAGACAGTCTGGGCGAGCAGTACTTC. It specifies CASSLDSLGEQYF.

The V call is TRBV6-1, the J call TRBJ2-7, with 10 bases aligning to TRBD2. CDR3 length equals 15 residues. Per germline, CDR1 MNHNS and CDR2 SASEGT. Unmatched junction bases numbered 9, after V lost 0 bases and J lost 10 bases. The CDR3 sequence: CASSEAEASGGSQYF. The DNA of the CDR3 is TGTGCCAGCAGTGAAGCGGAGGCTAGCGGGGGCTCTCAGTACTTC.

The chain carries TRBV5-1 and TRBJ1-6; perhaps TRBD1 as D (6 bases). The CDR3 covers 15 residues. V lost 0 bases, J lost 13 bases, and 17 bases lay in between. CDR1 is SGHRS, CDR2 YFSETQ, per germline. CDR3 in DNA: TGCGCCAGCAGCTTGGACGGGACACCTACTATTCCCCTCCACTTT. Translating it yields CASSLDGTPTIPLHF.

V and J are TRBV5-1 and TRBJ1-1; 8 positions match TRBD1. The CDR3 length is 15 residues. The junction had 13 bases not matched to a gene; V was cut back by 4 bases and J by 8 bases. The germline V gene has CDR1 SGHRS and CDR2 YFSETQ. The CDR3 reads CASSRETGARKEAFF. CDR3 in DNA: TGCGCCAGCAGCCGGGAGACAGGGGCCAGGAAGGAAGCTTTCTTT.

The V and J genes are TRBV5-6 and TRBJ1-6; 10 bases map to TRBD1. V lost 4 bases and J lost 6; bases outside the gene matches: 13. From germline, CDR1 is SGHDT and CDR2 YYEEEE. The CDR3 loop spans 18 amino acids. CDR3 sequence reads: CASSHAGFGTGANSPLHF. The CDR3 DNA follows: TGTGCCAGCAGCCACGCCGGCTTCGGGACAGGGGCTAATTCACCCCTCCACTTT. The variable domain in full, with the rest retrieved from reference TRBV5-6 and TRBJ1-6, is DAGVTQSPTHLIKTRGQQVTLRCSPKSGHDTVSWYQQALGQGPQFIFQYYEEEERQRGNFPDRFSGHQFPNYSSELNVNALLLGDSALYLCASSHAGFGTGANSPLHFGNGTRLTVT.

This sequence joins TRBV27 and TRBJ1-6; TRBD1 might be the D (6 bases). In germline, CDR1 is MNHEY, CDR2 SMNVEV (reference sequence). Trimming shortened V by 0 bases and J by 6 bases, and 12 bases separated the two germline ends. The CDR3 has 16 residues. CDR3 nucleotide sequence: TGTGCCAGCAGTTTATCAGCAGGGGCTTCTAATTCACCCCTCCACTTT. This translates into CASSLSAGASNSPLHF.

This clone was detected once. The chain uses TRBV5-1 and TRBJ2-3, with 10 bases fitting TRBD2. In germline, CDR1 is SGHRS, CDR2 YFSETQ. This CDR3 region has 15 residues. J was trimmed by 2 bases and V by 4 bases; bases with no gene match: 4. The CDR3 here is CASSGSGRSTDTQYF. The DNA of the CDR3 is TGCGCCAGCAGCGGTAGCGGGAGGTCCACAGATACGCAGTATTTT.

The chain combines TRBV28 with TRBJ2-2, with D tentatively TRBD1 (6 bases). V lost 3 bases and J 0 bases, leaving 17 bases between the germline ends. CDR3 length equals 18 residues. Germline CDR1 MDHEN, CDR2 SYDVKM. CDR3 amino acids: CASSFLPGHHSNTGELFF. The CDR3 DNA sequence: TGTGCCAGCAGTTTCCTCCCGGGACACCATTCGAACACCGGGGAGCTGTTTTTT.

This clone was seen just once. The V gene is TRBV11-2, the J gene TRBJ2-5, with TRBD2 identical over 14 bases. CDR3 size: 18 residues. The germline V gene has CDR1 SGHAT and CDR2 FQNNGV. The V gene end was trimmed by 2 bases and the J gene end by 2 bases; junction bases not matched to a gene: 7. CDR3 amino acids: CASSLFGTSGRIQETQYF. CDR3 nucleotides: TGTGCCAGCAGCTTATTTGGGACTAGCGGGAGAATACAAGAGACCCAGTACTTC.

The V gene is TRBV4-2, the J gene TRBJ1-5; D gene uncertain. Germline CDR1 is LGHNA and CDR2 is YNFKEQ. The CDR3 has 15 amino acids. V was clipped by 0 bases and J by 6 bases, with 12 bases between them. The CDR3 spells CASSQDVREVQPQHF. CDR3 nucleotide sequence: TGTGCCAGCAGCCAAGATGTTCGGGAAGTTCAGCCCCAGCATTTT.

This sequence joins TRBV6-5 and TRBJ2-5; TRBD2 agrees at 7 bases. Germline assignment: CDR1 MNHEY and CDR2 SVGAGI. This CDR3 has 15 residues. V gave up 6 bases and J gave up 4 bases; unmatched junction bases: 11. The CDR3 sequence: CASSPGEGIPETQYF. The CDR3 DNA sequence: TGTGCCAGCAGCCCGGGGGAGGGGATCCCAGAGACCCAGTACTTC.

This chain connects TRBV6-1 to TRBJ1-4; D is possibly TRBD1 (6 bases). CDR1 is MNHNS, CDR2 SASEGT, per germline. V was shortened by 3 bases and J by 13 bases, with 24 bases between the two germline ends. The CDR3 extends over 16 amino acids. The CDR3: CASSDNWQGSQIRLFF. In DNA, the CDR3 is TGTGCCAGCAGTGATAATTGGCAGGGGAGCCAAATTAGACTGTTTTTT.

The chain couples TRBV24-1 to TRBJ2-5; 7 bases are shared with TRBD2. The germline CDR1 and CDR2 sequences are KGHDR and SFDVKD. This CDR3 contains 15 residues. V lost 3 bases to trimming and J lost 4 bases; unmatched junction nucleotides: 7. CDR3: CATSDPTAGAETQYF. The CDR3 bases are TGTGCCACCAGTGATCCCACCGCGGGAGCAGAGACCCAGTACTTC.

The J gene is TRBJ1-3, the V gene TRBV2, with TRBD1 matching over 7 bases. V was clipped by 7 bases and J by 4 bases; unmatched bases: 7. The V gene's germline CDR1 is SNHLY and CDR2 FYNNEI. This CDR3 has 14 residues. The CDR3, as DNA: TGTGCCAGCACCGTAACAGGGGTAGGAAACACCATATATTTT. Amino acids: CASTVTGVGNTIYF. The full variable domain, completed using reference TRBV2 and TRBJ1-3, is EPEVTQTPSHQVTQMGQEVILRCVPISNHLYFYWYRQILGQKVEFLVSFYNNEISEKSEIFDDQFSVERPDGSNFTLKIRSTKLEDSAMYFCASTVTGVGNTIYFGEGSWLTVV.

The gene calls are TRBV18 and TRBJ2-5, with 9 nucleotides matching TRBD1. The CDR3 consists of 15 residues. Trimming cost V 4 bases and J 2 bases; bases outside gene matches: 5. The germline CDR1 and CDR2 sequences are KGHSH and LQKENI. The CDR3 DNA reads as TGTGCCAGCTCACTTGGGACAGGGCTACAAGAGACCCAGTACTTC. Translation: CASSLGTGLQETQYF.

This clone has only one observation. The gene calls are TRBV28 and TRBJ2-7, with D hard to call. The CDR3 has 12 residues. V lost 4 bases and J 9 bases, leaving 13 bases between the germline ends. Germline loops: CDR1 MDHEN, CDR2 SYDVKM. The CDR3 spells CASSSLVPLQYF. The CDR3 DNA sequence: TGTGCCAGCAGTTCACTGGTACCGTTGCAGTACTTC.

The CDR3 sequence is CASSYGPTDTQYF. CDR3 DNA sequence: TGTGCCAGCAGTTACGGGCCAACAGATACGCAGTATTTT. The chain carries TRBV6-6 and TRBJ2-3, with D uncertain. V lost 2 bases and J 3 bases, leaving 6 bases between the germline ends. The CDR3 contains 13 residues. Germline lookup yields CDR1 MNHNY and CDR2 SVGAGI (reference sequence).

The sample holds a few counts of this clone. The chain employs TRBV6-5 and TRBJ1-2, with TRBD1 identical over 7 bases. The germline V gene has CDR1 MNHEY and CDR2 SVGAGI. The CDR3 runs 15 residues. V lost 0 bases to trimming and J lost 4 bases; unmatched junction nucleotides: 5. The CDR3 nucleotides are TGTGCCAGCAGTTACTCCGTACAGGGGAGCTATGGCTACACCTTC. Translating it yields CASSYSVQGSYGYTF.

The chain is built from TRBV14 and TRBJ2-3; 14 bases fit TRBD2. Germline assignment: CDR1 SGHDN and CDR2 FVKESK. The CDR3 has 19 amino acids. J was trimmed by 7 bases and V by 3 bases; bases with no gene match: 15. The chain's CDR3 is CASSQGGLAGATVLNTQYF. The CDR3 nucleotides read TGTGCCAGCAGCCAGGGGGGACTAGCGGGAGCAACGGTGTTGAATACGCAGTATTTT.